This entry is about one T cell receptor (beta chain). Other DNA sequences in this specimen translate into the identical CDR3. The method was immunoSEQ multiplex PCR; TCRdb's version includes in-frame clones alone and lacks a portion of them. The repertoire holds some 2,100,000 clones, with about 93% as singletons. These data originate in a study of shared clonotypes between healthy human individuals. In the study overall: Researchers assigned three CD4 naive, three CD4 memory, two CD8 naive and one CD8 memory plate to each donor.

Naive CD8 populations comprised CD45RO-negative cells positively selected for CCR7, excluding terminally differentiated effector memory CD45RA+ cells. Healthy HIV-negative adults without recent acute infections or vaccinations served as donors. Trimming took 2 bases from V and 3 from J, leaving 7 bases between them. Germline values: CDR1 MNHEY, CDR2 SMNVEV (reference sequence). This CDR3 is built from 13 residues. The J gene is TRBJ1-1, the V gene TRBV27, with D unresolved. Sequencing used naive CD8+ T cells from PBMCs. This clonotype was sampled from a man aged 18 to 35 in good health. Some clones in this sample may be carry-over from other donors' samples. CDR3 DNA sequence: TGTGCCAGCAGTTTACTTGGGGACACTGAAGCTTTCTTT. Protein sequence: CASSLLGDTEAFF.